This T cell receptor (beta chain) was obtained from a study of T cell repertoires in cytomegalovirus infection (dated by TCRdb to between 2018 and 2021). Turning to the overall study: Because public TCR beta signatures pointed to carriage of CMV infection together with the matching HLA type, the HLA type of each donor mattered for the analysis. Here is what the overall study found, with its caveats: Cumulative frequency of public TCR beta family members discriminated carriers of CMV infection plus the relevant HLA type in this cohort and an independent approximately 400-donor cohort. The ex vivo response was dominated by HLA-C-restricted CMV-specific TCR beta clonotypes, which also provided the single most frequent clonotype in two of eight donors.

The sequencing machine was an Illumina HiSeq 1500. The public reads were quality trimmed at Q25 with fastp and then assembled into clones with MiXCR by TCRdb, keeping productive beta chains. Each entry is one CDR3 protein sequence, shown with its most common DNA and genes. The sample has about 680,000 distinct CDR3 sequences on record, approximately 25% of them singletons. The ten largest clones add up to 7.5% to 9% of the sample. The CDR3, from cysteine to phenylalanine, totals 12 residues. Only CDR3 DNA remains: 36 bases, in frame from the first base. V is pared back by 11 bases and J by 7 bases, with 12 bases lying between the germline termini. CDR1 and CDR2, looked up from the germline V gene, are SGHVS and FNYEAQ. Comments on this clonotype: Which antigen it targets is not known. No clone much larger than this one lies a single base away; base qualities are absent.

The chain is assembled from TRBV7-6 and TRBJ1-6; a weak D assignment points to TRBD1 (5 bases agree). Sequencing used CD8+ T cells from PBMCs. This clonotype was sampled from a human donor in good health (CMV status not recorded). Some clones in this sample may be carry-over from other donors' samples. The CDR3 region has the sequence CAPGDGNSPLHF. The nucleotides are TGTGCCCCCGGGGACGGAAATTCACCCCTCCACTTT.